This T cell receptor beta chain came from a study of blood T cells in healthy people across ages. A sample-barcoded 5' primer and a J-beta primer mix were used in a second PCR of roughly 6 to 11 cycles. Via MiXCR, TCRdb re-called the 5' RACE reads, giving one row per CDR3 protein. The sample records about 840,000 distinct CDR3 sequences, almost 30% being singletons. This clonotype has a count of ten or more. The CDR3 runs 13 residues. Germline CDR1 and CDR2: SGHRS and YFSETQ. V was pared by 2 bases and J by 4 bases, with 9 bases between. This same sample was also part of a study on T cells of mothers and their children. In that study: It was found that thymic selection shapes TCR recombination output similarly in related and unrelated pairs. At a sensitivity of approximately 100 clones per million clonotypes, no persistent microchimeric T cell clones appeared.

The chain uses TRBV5-1 and TRBJ1-1; D gene uncertain. The TCR originated in a woman aged 40 to 50 in good health. The sample consisted of blood. CDR3 bases: TGCGCCAGCAGCTTCTGGGGAGGCACTGAAGCTTTCTTT. Translation: CASSFWGGTEAFF.